What follows are 20 T cell receptor beta chains derived from one specimen sequenced in a study of PD-1 blockade in classical Hodgkin lymphoma. Described time point: newly diagnosed, previously untreated cHL patient sample. Magnetic negative selection of thawed PBMCs was the method by which CD4+ T cells were purified. Sequencing was performed with immunoSEQ multiplex PCR; in TCRdb, only in-frame clones are kept and a portion is missing. Of roughly 20,000 clones in the sample, roughly 90% were seen once. Input material: CD4+ T cells from blood. The receptors derive from a human donor with classical Hodgkin lymphoma.

This chain's CDR3 is CASSERVRGTDTQYF. CDR3 DNA: TGTGCCAGCAGTGAAAGGGTACGGGGGACAGATACGCAGTATTTT. The chain combines TRBV6-1 with TRBJ2-3; D may be TRBD2 (6 bases). This CDR3 is 15 amino acids long. V was shortened by 2 bases and J by 3 bases, with 12 bases between the two germline ends. The germline gives CDR1 MNHNS, CDR2 SASEGT.

This chain links TRBV30 with TRBJ1-3; no clear D gene. V lost 2 bases and J 2 bases, leaving 4 bases between the germline ends. Germline V gene lookup returns CDR1 GTSNPN and CDR2 SVGIG (reference sequence). The CDR3 extends over 12 amino acids. The CDR3, as DNA: TGTGCCTGGAGTAGGCCTGGAAACACCATATATTTT. Amino acids: CAWSRPGNTIYF. Full variable domain (remainder filled in from reference TRBV30 and TRBJ1-3): SQTIHQWPATLVQPVGSPLSLECTVEGTSNPNLYWYRQAAGRGLQLLFYSVGIGQISSEVPQNLSASRPQDRQFILSSKKLLLSDSGFYLCAWSRPGNTIYFGEGSWLTVV.

The chain carries TRBV11-2 and TRBJ1-2; TRBD1 might be the D (5 bases). V lost 1 base, J lost 0 bases, and 9 bases lay in between. Germline loops: CDR1 SGHAT, CDR2 FQNNGV. The CDR3 extends over 15 amino acids. The CDR3 region is CASSLGGGPNYGYTF. CDR3 bases: TGTGCCAGCAGCTTAGGGGGCGGGCCTAACTATGGCTACACCTTC.

A word on this clone: Relative to the germline gene, one junction end is altered; a read error may explain this. The V and J genes are TRBV7-7 and TRBJ2-5, with 7 positions matching TRBD2. The DNA matches TRBJ2-7 better at its end, which makes the J call doubtful. The CDR3 consists of 13 residues. Per the germline V gene, CDR1 is SSHAT and CDR2 is FNYEAQ (reference sequence). Here the CDR3 reads CASIPGGGNEQYF. Here the CDR3 DNA reads TGTGCTAGCATCCCTGGGGGGGGAAACGAGCAGTACTTC.

This chain joins TRBV25-1 and TRBJ1-2; 8 bases are shared with TRBD1. Germline loops: CDR1 MGHDK, CDR2 SYGVNS. The CDR3 runs to 15 residues. V shed 4 bases and J 3 bases; nucleotides not matched to a gene: 7. The CDR3 DNA reads as TGTGCCAGCAGTGCCCTCGACAGGGGAGACTATGGCTACACCTTC. It encodes CASSALDRGDYGYTF.

The gene calls are TRBV5-4 and TRBJ2-7; 8 bases fit TRBD2. V shed 1 base and J 0 bases; nucleotides not matched to a gene: 6. The CDR3 is 16 residues long. Looked up from germline, CDR1 is SGHNT and CDR2 is YYREEE (reference sequence). This CDR3 reads CASSLWLAGISYEQYF. CDR3 DNA sequence: TGTGCCAGCAGCTTGTGGCTAGCGGGCATCTCCTACGAGCAGTACTTC.

The genes are TRBV6-1 and TRBJ2-7, with D uncertain. Trimming stripped 2 bases from V and 5 bases from J, with 10 bases between. From germline, CDR1 is MNHNS and CDR2 SASEGT. The CDR3 totals 13 residues. CDR3 sequence reads: CASSESNAHEQYF. CDR3 coding DNA: TGTGCCAGCAGTGAAAGTAATGCTCACGAGCAGTACTTC.

V and J are TRBV7-6 and TRBJ2-1; D might be TRBD2 (6 bases). Trimming shortened V by 3 bases and J by 2 bases, and 11 bases separated the two germline ends. This CDR3 contains 15 residues. The germline V gene encodes CDR1 SGHVS and CDR2 FNYEAQ. The CDR3 DNA is TGTGCCAGCAGCTTTTCACGGGAGCCCTACAATGAGCAGTTCTTC. Amino acids: CASSFSREPYNEQFF.

The rearrangement links TRBV4-3 to TRBJ2-7, with 7 positions matching TRBD2. The length of the CDR3 is 15 residues. The germline gives CDR1 LGHNA, CDR2 YSLEER. V trimming: 3 bases; J trimming: 0 bases; junction bases outside the gene matches: 5. DNA of the CDR3: TGCGCCAGCAGCCAGAGGCGGGGGACCTCCTACGAGCAGTACTTC. Amino acid sequence: CASSQRRGTSYEQYF.

The gene calls are TRBV9 and TRBJ1-2; 9 nucleotides agree with TRBD1. V lost 3 bases to trimming and J lost 7 bases; unmatched junction nucleotides: 16. The germline gives CDR1 SGDLS, CDR2 YYNGEE. The CDR3 consists of 17 residues. CDR3 amino acids: CASSAPSPGQGISGYTF. The CDR3 nucleotides read TGTGCCAGCAGCGCCCCATCGCCGGGACAGGGAATTTCTGGCTACACCTTC.

This clone has a single count. J is TRBJ1-1 and V is TRBV19, with 10 nucleotides matching TRBD1. The CDR3 runs to 14 residues. V shed 1 base and J 5 bases; nucleotides not matched to a gene: 1. Germline CDR1 reads LNHDA; CDR2 reads SQIVND (reference sequence). CDR3 sequence (DNA): TGTGCCAGTAGTATAGGACAGGGGGCGACTGAAGCTTTCTTT. Amino acid sequence: CASSIGQGATEAFF.

The chain recombines TRBV5-4 with TRBJ1-2; D gene unclear. CDR1 and CDR2 from the germline V gene are SGHNT and YYREEE (reference sequence). Between the trimmed V and J ends, which lost 1 base and 4 bases, there was a span of 17 bases. CDR3 length equals 16 residues. For the CDR3, the DNA is TGTGCCAGCAGCTTGTTGTTAAGCACCAACCCCTATGGCTACACCTTC. Its protein product is CASSLLLSTNPYGYTF.

The rearrangement joins TRBV7-9 to TRBJ1-5; 7 bases align to TRBD1. Germline CDR1 SEHNR, CDR2 FQNEAQ (reference sequence). This CDR3 is 16 amino acids long. Losses at the gene ends were 1 base for V and 3 bases for J; bases not matched to a gene: 6. The CDR3 loop reads CASSLGGRGYNQPQHF. The CDR3 DNA is TGTGCCAGCAGCTTAGGCGGCAGGGGGTACAATCAGCCCCAGCATTTT.

The chain couples TRBV19 to TRBJ2-3; D is undetermined. CDR1 and CDR2 (germline): LNHDA, SQIVND (reference sequence). V was shortened by 7 bases and J by 0 bases, with 11 bases between the two germline ends. This CDR3 spans 14 amino acids. CDR3 sequence: CASISSFSTDTQYF. The CDR3 DNA reads TGTGCCAGTATCAGCTCCTTCAGCACAGATACGCAGTATTTT. The entire variable domain, with the rest obtained from reference TRBV19 and TRBJ2-3, is as follows: DGGITQSPKYLFRKEGQNVTLSCEQNLNHDAMYWYRQDPGQGLRLIYYSQIVNDFQKGDIAEGYSVSREKKESFPLTVTSAQKNPTAFYLCASISSFSTDTQYFGPGTRLTVL.

The rearrangement joins TRBV4-3 to TRBJ2-1; D may be TRBD2 (5 bases). The V end lost 1 base, the J end lost 0 bases, and 7 bases lay between the germline ends. Germline CDR1 reads LGHNA; CDR2 reads YSLEER. There are 15 residues in the CDR3. CDR3 in DNA: TGCGCCAGCAGCCAAGTCGGGGACTCCTACAATGAGCAGTTCTTC. This sequence encodes CASSQVGDSYNEQFF.

V usage is TRBV12-5 and J usage is TRBJ2-1, with TRBD1 matching 8 bases. The CDR3 covers 18 residues. The trim removed 2 bases at V and 3 bases at J, leaving 12 bases unmatched. CDR1 is LGHNT, CDR2 FRNRAP, per germline. The CDR3 reads CASGLNAGRGLGYNEQFF. The CDR3 DNA reads TGTGCTAGTGGTTTGAATGCAGGCAGGGGGCTCGGCTACAATGAGCAGTTCTTC.

V usage is TRBV4-3 and J usage is TRBJ1-3; D gene unclear. The CDR3 is 16 residues long. V lost 0 bases and J 3 bases, leaving 12 bases between the germline ends. Per the germline V gene, CDR1 is LGHNA and CDR2 is YSLEER. The CDR3, as DNA: TGCGCCAGCAGCCAAGAGACGGCGCACCTTGGAAACACCATATATTTT. Its protein product is CASSQETAHLGNTIYF.

The V call is TRBV12-5, the J call TRBJ1-1; 9 nucleotides agree with TRBD1. Germline CDR1 is LGHNT and CDR2 is FRNRAP. V was pared by 0 bases and J by 0 bases, with 5 bases of the junction left unmatched. The CDR3 consists of 17 residues. DNA for the CDR3: TGTGCTAGTGGTTTGGTACGAGGACAGGGGATGAACACTGAAGCTTTCTTT. It translates to CASGLVRGQGMNTEAFF. Full variable domain (outside the CDR3, taken from reference TRBV12-5 and TRBJ1-1): DARVTQTPRHKVTEMGQEVTMRCQPILGHNTVFWYRQTMMQGLELLAYFRNRAPLDDSGMPKDRFSAEMPDATLATLKIQPSEPRDSAVYFCASGLVRGQGMNTEAFFGQGTRLTVV.

The CDR3, as DNA: TGTGCCAGCAGTTTTGGAAGGACGGGGGGTAACACTGAAGCTTTCTTT. Translated: CASSFGRTGGNTEAFF. The rearrangement uses TRBV5-4 and TRBJ1-1; D possibly corresponds to TRBD1 (5 bases). The CDR3 has 16 amino acids. V lost 5 bases and J 2 bases, leaving 19 bases between the germline ends. Germline V CDR1 and CDR2: SGHNT, YYREEE (reference sequence).

V is TRBV29-1 and J is TRBJ2-1, with a possible D match to TRBD2 (6 bases). Germline V gene data show CDR1 as SQVTM and CDR2 as ANQGSEA. CDR3 length: 13 residues. With 7 bases removed from V and 4 bases from J, the gap between germline ends came to 14 bases. Here the CDR3 reads CSGGAGDYNEQFF. The CDR3 coding sequence is TGCAGCGGTGGAGCGGGCGATTACAATGAGCAGTTCTTC.